This T cell receptor beta chain was recovered during a study of beta chain features in type 1 diabetes. The length of the CDR3 is 15 residues. V lost 1 base, J lost 3 bases, and 5 bases stayed unmatched. Germline lookup yields CDR1 LGHNT and CDR2 FRNRAP. The isolated RNA, all of it, was reverse transcribed, so expressed TCRB transcripts were what got sequenced. Assay: immunoSEQ multiplex PCR; the TCRdb copy retains only in-frame clones and omits some. This table holds some 270,000 clones, roughly 14% found once. Blood was drawn once from each donor into heparinised tubes. The draws averaged about 110 mL. This clone was detected a few times.

The material sequenced was naive CD4+ T cells from blood. The sequence came from a woman aged 40 to 50 in good health. The chain couples TRBV12-5 to TRBJ1-2; TRBD1 aligns across 7 bases. CDR3 region: CASGLAGQSDYGYTF. The CDR3, as DNA: TGTGCTAGTGGTTTGGCGGGACAGTCCGACTATGGCTACACCTTC.